This is a list of T cell receptor beta chains from one sample in a study of shared clonotypes between healthy human individuals. Assay used: immunoSEQ multiplex PCR; TCRdb lists only in-frame clones, some missing. The sample includes more than 1,200,000 clones, 98% seen only once; the top ten take 0.3% to 0.45%. Sequenced input: naive CD4+ T cells sorted from blood. These receptors came from a young man in good health. Each CDR3 is given with its conserved first and last residue.

TRBV18	TRBJ1-5	CASSPLSIDQPQHF
TRBV19	TRBJ1-2	CASSIRTVGTLHGYTF
TRBV7-2	TRBJ2-7	CASSLGSGIGGHEQYF
TRBV4-2	TRBJ2-7	CASSETSGRDYPYEQYF
TRBV2	TRBJ2-2	CASSQTVVGELFF
TRBV29-1	TRBJ1-1	CSVVEDMNTEAFF
TRBV7-3	TRBJ2-6	CASSLSSSGANVLTF
TRBV5-1	TRBJ2-1	CASSATSGVYNEQFF
TRBV5-8	TRBJ1-1	CASSFGLGTPNTEAFF
TRBV7-9	TRBJ1-5	CASSLVGNSNQPQHF
TRBV7-2	TRBJ2-4	CASSPWVLKAKNIQYF
TRBV7-2	TRBJ2-1	CASSLVGTGDEQFF
TRBV7-9	TRBJ2-7	CASSQTGGPSEQYF
TRBV2	TRBJ1-1	CASSLTQGAGTEAFF
TRBV7-2	TRBJ2-1	CASSPGLAAYNEQFF
TRBV5-4	TRBJ2-1	CASSFPGAGGLNEQFF
TRBV4-2	TRBJ2-7	CASSQDLAGTSYEQYF
TRBV5-1	TRBJ2-3	CASSLPGLAGGSDTQYF
TRBV25-1	TRBJ2-1	CASSDLTGGPHEQFF
TRBV5-1	TRBJ2-7	CASSPLDSGSRYEQYF
TRBV25-1	TRBJ2-5	CASSLGTGASGETQYF
TRBV6-1	TRBJ1-2	CASSEQGANYGYTF
TRBV5-1	TRBJ2-3	CASSPGERDTQYF
TRBV7-9	TRBJ2-1	CASSSRWSGEQFF
TRBV19	TRBJ1-5	CASSIDLRGNQPQHF
TRBV5-1	TRBJ2-7	CASSLAGPPGYEQYF